This T cell receptor beta chain is from a study of response to subunit inactivated influenza vaccine. Findings and limits, study-wide: It was the authors' suggestion that each seasonal influenza vaccination recruits few new T cells.

In TCRdb, the RT-PCR reads were re-called with MiXCR into one record per CDR3 protein. The sample has 650,000 or so distinct CDR3 sequences; 11% to 15% are singletons. The V gene's germline CDR1 is MGHRA and CDR2 YSYEKL. Trimming cost V 2 bases and J 8 bases, with 10 bases left between them. The length of the CDR3 is 13 residues. A note on this clonotype: Its antigen is not known.

The chain joins TRBV4-1 to TRBJ2-4, with D unclear. The TCR was taken from a man in his fifties or sixties who received an inactivated influenza vaccine. This specimen was PBMCs from blood, taken 14 to 15 days before vaccination. The CDR3 loop reads CASSQWDMDIQYF. DNA for the CDR3: TGCGCCAGCAGCCAATGGGATATGGACATTCAGTACTTC.